This is a list of T cell receptor beta chains from one sample in a study of T cells in Graves' hyperthyroidism and ophthalmopathy. A single record per CDR3 protein comes from TCRdb applying MiXCR to the multiplex PCR reads. This table has 250,000 to 400,000 distinct CDR3 sequences, roughly an eighth appearing once. Sequenced input: blood. These receptors came from a woman between 35 and 50 years old with Graves' ophthalmopathy. The CDR3 runs from the conserved cysteine through the conserved F or W. D genes are given only for firm matches. Clone sizes are given selectively: once, few, many, or a class where the clone is expanded.

clone size	V gene	D gene	CDR3 length	J gene	CDR3 DNA	CDR3 protein
many	TRBV19	-	13	TRBJ2-7	TGTGCCAGTGGGGCAGGATTGACTTACGAGCAGTACTTC	CASGAGLTYEQYF
many	TRBV2	-	14	TRBJ2-1	TGTGCCAGCATGGGGAGCGCAAATCTCAATGAGCAGTTCTTC	CASMGSANLNEQFF
-	TRBV29-1	-	13	TRBJ1-2	TGCAGCGCCCGAAACAGGGTTAACTATGGCTACACCTTC	CSARNRVNYGYTF
-	TRBV19	-	15	TRBJ1-5	TGTGCCAGTAGTATAGGGACAGAACATAATCAGCCCCAGCATTTT	CASSIGTEHNQPQHF
-	TRBV20-1	-	14	TRBJ2-1	TGCAGTGCTGGAGGGGGGACTACTAACAATGAGCAGTTCTTC	CSAGGGTTNNEQFF
many	TRBV27	-	13	TRBJ1-1	TGTGCCAGCAGTTTCCGGGGATTTACTGAAGCTTTCTTT	CASSFRGFTEAFF
few	TRBV29-1	-	15	TRBJ2-7	TGCAGCGTTGAAGCCCGGGTACAGGGTACGGGAGAGCAGTACTTC	CSVEARVQGTGEQYF
few	TRBV14	-	16	TRBJ1-1	TGTGCCAGCAGCCAAGATTTAAGGCTAGCCAGGACTGAAGCTTTCTTT	CASSQDLRLARTEAFF
many	TRBV20-1	TRBD1	14	TRBJ1-2	TGCAGTGCTAGATCGAACCGGGACAGCGGTGGCTACACCTTC	CSARSNRDSGGYTF
many	TRBV6-1	-	13	TRBJ2-7	TGTGCCAGCACTGGACTGAACTCCTACGAGCAGTACTTC	CASTGLNSYEQYF
few	TRBV6-1	-	13	TRBJ2-5	TGTGCCAGCAACCAGCGACTAAAAGAGACCCAGTACTTC	CASNQRLKETQYF
few	TRBV19	TRBD1	16	TRBJ1-6	TGTGCCAGTAGACCGGCGGGGACAGCGCTAAATTCACCCCTCCACTTT	CASRPAGTALNSPLHF
many	TRBV27	-	14	TRBJ1-2	TGTGCCAGCAGTTTAAAGGGCAGCAGCTATGGCTACACCTTC	CASSLKGSSYGYTF
few	TRBV19	-	16	TRBJ1-2	TGTGCCAGTAGTATAATGACTGCCCGGAGGGGCTATGGCTACACCTTC	CASSIMTARRGYGYTF
many	TRBV3-1	-	15	TRBJ2-3	TGTGCCAGCAGTCATGGAAGGGGCCCCAAGGATACGCAGTATTTT	CASSHGRGPKDTQYF
many	TRBV24-1	-	18	TRBJ2-5	TGTGCCACCAGTGATTTGCCGATCGCTGGTTCAGGGGAGGAGACCCAGTACTTC	CATSDLPIAGSGEETQYF
many	TRBV20-1	-	15	TRBJ2-5	TGCAGTGCTCGTACATACCGGGAACCAAGGGAGACCCAGTACTTC	CSARTYREPRETQYF
many	TRBV28	TRBD2	15	TRBJ2-7	TGTGCCAGCGAGACTAGCGGACTAAGCTCCTACGAGCAGTACTTC	CASETSGLSSYEQYF
-	TRBV12-3/TRBV12-4	TRBD2	15	TRBJ2-7	TGTGCCAGCACAAGTTCGGGGACTAGGGCCTACGAGCAGTACTTC	CASTSSGTRAYEQYF
many	TRBV12-3/TRBV12-4	-	11	TRBJ1-1	TGTGCCAGCAGTTATGATCGCGTAGCTTTCTTT	CASSYDRVAFF
few	TRBV19	-	15	TRBJ2-5	TGTGCCAGTAACCCCGGGGGACTTATAGAGGAGACCCAGTACTTC	CASNPGGLIEETQYF
many	TRBV27	-	17	TRBJ1-6	TGTGCCAGCAGTCCGTCAACCGTCACAGGGAAAATCGCACCCCTCCACTTT	CASSPSTVTGKIAPLHF
few	TRBV19	TRBD1	13	TRBJ1-6	TGTGCCAGCGGACAGGGTGGGAGTTCACCCCTCCACTTT	CASGQGGSSPLHF
few	TRBV14	-	13	TRBJ1-1	TGTGCCAGCAGCCTCCTGGGGTTCACTGAAGCTTTCTTT	CASSLLGFTEAFF
many	TRBV7-2	TRBD2	16	TRBJ2-2	TGTGCCAGCAGCTTAAAGGCGGGGGGGCCCACCGGGGAGCTGTTTTTT	CASSLKAGGPTGELFF
-	TRBV7-6	-	13	TRBJ1-5	TGTGCCAGCAGCTTAGCTTTAAATCAGCCCCAGCATTTT	CASSLALNQPQHF
-	TRBV4-1	-	15	TRBJ2-7	TGCGCCAGCAGTCTCAGTGCCGGGGGGCGGTACGAGCAGTACTTC	CASSLSAGGRYEQYF
few	TRBV10-3	-	14	TRBJ1-2	TGTGCCATCAGTGAGCAACAGGCGAACTATGGCTACACCTTC	CAISEQQANYGYTF
-	TRBV29-1	-	13	TRBJ2-1	TGCAGCGAACGACAGGTCTCCTACAATGAGCAGTTCTTC	CSERQVSYNEQFF
-	TRBV4-1	TRBD2	18	TRBJ2-3	TGCGCCAGCAGGAGCGGTACTAGCGGGGGTTCTAGCACAGATACGCAGTATTTT	CASRSGTSGGSSTDTQYF
many	TRBV7-9	-	15	TRBJ2-1	TGTGCCAGCAGCATACACGCAGACAAGTACAATGAGCAGTTCTTC	CASSIHADKYNEQFF
few	TRBV9	-	15	TRBJ2-5	TGTGCCAGCAGCGATGGGACACGACAACAAGAGACCCAGTACTTC	CASSDGTRQQETQYF
many	TRBV24-1	TRBD2	16	TRBJ2-3	TGTGCCACCAGTGGCCGCCTAGCGGGGGTCACAGATACGCAGTATTTT	CATSGRLAGVTDTQYF
-	TRBV28	TRBD1	17	TRBJ1-3	TGTGCCAGCAGGGGACAGGGGGCTACGTGGTCTGGAAACACCATATATTTT	CASRGQGATWSGNTIYF
many	TRBV20-1	TRBD2	15	TRBJ2-5	TGCAGTGCTAGTGGTAGCGGGGGGGCCAAAGAGACCCAGTACTTC	CSASGSGGAKETQYF
many	TRBV27	-	16	TRBJ2-1	TGTGCCAGCTCCATGATAGGCGGGACGGGGAGCAATGAGCAGTTCTTC	CASSMIGGTGSNEQFF
many	TRBV7-6	-	15	TRBJ1-5	TGTGCCAGCAGCTCCGGGACCGATTACGGGCAGCCCCAGCATTTT	CASSSGTDYGQPQHF
many	TRBV7-9	-	13	TRBJ2-7	TGTGCCAGCAGCTTCCCGAGCTCCTACGAGCAGTACTTC	CASSFPSSYEQYF
many	TRBV20-1	-	16	TRBJ2-7	TGCAGTGCTAGAGACCTTGACCCGATTGAGAGGTCCGAGCAGTACTTC	CSARDLDPIERSEQYF
many	TRBV24-1	-	15	TRBJ2-7	TGTGCCACCAGTGACTCCAGCCGAATGACCTACGAGCAGTACTTC	CATSDSSRMTYEQYF
many	TRBV3-1	-	14	TRBJ1-4	TGTGCCAGCAGCCAAGTCGGTCGGGGTGAAAAACTGTTTTTT	CASSQVGRGEKLFF
many	TRBV11-2	-	15	TRBJ2-2	TGTGCCAGCAGCAAAAATGAGGGGAACACCGGGGAGCTGTTTTTT	CASSKNEGNTGELFF
-	TRBV2	TRBD1	15	TRBJ2-5	TGTGCCAGCACCCCACGGACAGGGAACCAAGAGACCCAGTACTTC	CASTPRTGNQETQYF
-	TRBV20-1	-	15	TRBJ2-2	TGCAGTGCTAGAGATCATGGTCCCACGACAGGGGAGCTGTTTTTT	CSARDHGPTTGELFF
many	TRBV19	-	16	TRBJ2-2	TGTGCCAGTAGTACCAGGGAATTTAGAAACACCGGGGAGCTGTTTTTT	CASSTREFRNTGELFF
many	TRBV6-5	-	15	TRBJ2-7	TGTGCCAGCAGTTACGAGCGAGGGACTCGCTACGAGCAGTACTTC	CASSYERGTRYEQYF
-	TRBV5-4	TRBD1	14	TRBJ2-5	TGTGCCAGCAGCTTCGACAGGGGCGAAGAGACCCAGTACTTC	CASSFDRGEETQYF
many	TRBV19	-	16	TRBJ2-7	TGTGCCAGTAGTCTTCAGACAGGATCAACGGCCTACGAGCAGTACTTC	CASSLQTGSTAYEQYF